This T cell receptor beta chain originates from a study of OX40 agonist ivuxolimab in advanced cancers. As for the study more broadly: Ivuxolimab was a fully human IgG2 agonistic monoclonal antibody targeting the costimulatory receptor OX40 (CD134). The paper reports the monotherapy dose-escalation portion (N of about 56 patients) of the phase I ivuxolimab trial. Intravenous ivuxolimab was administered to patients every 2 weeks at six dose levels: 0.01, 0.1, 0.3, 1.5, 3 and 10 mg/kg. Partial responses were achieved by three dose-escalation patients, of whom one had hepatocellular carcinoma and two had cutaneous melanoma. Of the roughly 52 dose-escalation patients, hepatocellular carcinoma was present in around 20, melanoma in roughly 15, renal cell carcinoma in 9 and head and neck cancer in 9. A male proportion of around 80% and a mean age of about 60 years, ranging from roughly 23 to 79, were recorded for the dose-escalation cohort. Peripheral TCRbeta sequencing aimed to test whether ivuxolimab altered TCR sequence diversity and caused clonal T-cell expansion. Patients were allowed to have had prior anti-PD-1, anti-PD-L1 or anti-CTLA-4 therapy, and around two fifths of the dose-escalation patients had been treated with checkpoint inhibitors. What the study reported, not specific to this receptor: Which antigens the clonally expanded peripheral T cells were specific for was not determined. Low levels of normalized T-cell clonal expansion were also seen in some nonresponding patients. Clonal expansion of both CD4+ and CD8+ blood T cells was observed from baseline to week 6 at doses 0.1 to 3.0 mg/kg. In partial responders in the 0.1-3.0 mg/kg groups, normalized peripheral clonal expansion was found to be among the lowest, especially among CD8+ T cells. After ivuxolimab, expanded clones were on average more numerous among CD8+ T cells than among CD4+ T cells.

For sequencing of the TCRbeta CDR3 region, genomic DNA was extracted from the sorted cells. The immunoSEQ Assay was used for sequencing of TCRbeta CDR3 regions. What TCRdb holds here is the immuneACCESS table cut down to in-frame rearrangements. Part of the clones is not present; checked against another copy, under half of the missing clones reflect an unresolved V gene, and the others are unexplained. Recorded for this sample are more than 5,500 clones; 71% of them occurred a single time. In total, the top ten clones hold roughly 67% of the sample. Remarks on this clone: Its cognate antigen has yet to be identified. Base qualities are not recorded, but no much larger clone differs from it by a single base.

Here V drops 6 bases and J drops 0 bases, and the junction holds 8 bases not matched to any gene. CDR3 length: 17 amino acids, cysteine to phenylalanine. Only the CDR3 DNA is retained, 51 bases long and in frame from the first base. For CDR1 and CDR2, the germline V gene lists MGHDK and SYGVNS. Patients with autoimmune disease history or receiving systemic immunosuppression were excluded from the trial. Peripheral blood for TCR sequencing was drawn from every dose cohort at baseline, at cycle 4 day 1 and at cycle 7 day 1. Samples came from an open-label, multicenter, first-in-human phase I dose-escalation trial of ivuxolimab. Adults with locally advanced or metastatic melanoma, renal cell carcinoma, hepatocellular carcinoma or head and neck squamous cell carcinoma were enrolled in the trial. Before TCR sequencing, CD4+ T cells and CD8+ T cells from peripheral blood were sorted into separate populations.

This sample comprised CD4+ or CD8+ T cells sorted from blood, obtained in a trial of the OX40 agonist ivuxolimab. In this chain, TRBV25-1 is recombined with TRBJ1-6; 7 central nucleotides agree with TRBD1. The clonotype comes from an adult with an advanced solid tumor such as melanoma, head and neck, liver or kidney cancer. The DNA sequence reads TGTGCCAGCAGGACCCAGGGGGAATCCTCCTATAATTCACCCCTCCACTTT. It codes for CASRTQGESSYNSPLHF.